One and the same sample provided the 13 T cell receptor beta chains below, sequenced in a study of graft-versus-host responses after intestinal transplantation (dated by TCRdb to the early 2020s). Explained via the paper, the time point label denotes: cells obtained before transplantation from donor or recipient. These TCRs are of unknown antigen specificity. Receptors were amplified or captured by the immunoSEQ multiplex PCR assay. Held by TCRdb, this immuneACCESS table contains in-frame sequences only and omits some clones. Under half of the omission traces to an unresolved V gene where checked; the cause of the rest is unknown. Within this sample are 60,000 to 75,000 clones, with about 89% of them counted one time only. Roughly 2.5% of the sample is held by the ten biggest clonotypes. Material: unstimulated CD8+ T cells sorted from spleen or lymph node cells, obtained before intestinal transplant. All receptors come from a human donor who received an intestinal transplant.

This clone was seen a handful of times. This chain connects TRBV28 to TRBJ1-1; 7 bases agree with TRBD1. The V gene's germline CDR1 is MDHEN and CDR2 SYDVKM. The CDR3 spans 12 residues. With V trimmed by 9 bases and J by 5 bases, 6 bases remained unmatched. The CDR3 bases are TGTGCCAGTAACAGGGGAAGGACTGAAGCTTTCTTT. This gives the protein CASNRGRTEAFF.

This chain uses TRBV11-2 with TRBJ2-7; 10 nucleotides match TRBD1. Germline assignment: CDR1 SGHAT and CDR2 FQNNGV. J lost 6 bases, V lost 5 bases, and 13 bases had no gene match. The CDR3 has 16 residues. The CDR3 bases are TGTGCCAGCAGCCCGCGCCCGGGACAGGGGAGGCGCGAGCAGTACTTC. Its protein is CASSPRPGQGRREQYF.

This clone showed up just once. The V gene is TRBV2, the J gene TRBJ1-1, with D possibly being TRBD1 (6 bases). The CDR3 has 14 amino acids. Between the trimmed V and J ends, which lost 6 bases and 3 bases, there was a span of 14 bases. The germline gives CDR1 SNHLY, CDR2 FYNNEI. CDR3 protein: CASRTGRGYTEAFF. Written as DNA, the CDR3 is TGTGCCAGCAGAACGGGAAGGGGGTACACTGAAGCTTTCTTT.

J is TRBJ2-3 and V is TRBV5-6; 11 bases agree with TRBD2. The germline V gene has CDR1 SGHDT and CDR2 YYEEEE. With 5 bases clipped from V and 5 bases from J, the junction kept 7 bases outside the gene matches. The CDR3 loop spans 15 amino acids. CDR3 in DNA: TGTGCCAGCAGTCAACTAGCGGGAGTCGAAGATACGCAGTATTTT. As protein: CASSQLAGVEDTQYF.

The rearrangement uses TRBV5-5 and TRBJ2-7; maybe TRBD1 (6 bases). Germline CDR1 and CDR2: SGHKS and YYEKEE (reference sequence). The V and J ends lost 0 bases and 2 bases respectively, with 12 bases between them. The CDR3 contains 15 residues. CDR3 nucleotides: TGTGCCAGCAGCTTGGGTGGCAGGGGCGCCTACGAGCAGTACTTC. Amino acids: CASSLGGRGAYEQYF.

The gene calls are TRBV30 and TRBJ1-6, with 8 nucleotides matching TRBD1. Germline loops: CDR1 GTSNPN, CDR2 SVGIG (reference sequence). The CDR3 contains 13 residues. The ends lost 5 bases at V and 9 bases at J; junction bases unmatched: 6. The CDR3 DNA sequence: TGTGCCTGGGCAGAGACAGGGGTTTCACCCCTCCACTTT. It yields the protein CAWAETGVSPLHF. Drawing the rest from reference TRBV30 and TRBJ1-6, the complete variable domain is SQTIHQWPATLVQPVGSPLSLECTVEGTSNPNLYWYRQAAGRGLQLLFYSVGIGQISSEVPQNLSASRPQDRQFILSSKKLLLSDSGFYLCAWAETGVSPLHFGNGTRLTVT.

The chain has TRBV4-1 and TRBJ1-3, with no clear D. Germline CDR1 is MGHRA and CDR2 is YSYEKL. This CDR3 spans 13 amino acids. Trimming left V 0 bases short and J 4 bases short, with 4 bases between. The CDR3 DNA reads TGCGCCAGCAGCCAAGACCCGGGAAACACCATATATTTT. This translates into CASSQDPGNTIYF.

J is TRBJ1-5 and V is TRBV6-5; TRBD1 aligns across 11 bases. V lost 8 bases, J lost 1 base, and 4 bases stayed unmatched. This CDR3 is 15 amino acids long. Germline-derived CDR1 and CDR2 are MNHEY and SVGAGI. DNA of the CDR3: TGTGCCAGCGGACAGGGGGCTAACAGCAATCAGCCCCAGCATTTT. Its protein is CASGQGANSNQPQHF.

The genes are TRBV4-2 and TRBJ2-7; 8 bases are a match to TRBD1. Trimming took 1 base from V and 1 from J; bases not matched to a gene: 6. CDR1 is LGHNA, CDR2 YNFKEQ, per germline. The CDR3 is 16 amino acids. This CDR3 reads CASSQGIGQGSYEQYF. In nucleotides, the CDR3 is TGTGCCAGCAGCCAAGGTATTGGACAGGGATCCTACGAGCAGTACTTC.

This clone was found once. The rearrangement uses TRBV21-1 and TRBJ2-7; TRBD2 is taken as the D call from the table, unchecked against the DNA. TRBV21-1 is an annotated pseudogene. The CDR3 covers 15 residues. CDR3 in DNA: TGTGCCAGCAGCAAATCGTCCCCATACGGGGACGAGCAGTACTTC. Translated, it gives CASSKSSPYGDEQYF.

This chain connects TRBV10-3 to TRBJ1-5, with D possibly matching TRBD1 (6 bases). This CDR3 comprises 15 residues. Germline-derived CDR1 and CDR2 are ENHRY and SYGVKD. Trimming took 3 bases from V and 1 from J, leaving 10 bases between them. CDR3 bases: TGTGCCATCAGTGACGGACAGTGGAGCAATCAGCCCCAGCATTTT. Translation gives CAISDGQWSNQPQHF.

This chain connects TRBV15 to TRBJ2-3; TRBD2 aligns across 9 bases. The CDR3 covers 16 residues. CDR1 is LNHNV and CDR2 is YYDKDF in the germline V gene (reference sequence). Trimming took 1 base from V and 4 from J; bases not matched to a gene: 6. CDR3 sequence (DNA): TGTGCCACCAGCAGAGTTAGCGGGAGAGGGTCAGATACGCAGTATTTT. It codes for CATSRVSGRGSDTQYF.

In DNA, the CDR3 is TGCGCCAGCAGCCCCGGGATAGCGGGAGTCGAGCAGTACTTC. Residues: CASSPGIAGVEQYF. The gene calls are TRBV4-1 and TRBJ2-7, with 9 bases aligning to TRBD2. Looked up from germline, CDR1 is MGHRA and CDR2 is YSYEKL. The CDR3 is 14 amino acids. V dropped 4 bases and J dropped 6; count of bases not matched to a gene: 7.